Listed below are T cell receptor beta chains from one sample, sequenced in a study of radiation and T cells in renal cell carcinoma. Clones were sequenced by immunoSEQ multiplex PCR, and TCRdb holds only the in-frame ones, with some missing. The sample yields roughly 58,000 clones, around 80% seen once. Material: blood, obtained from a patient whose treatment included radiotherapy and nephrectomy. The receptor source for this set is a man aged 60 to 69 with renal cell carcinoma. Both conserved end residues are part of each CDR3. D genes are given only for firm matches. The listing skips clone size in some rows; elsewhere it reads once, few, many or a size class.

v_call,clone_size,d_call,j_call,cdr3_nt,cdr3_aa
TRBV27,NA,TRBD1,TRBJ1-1,TGTGCCAGCAGTTGGGGGCAGGGGGCCTCTGAAGCTTTCTTT,CASSWGQGASEAFF
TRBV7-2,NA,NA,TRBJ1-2,TGTGCCAGCAGCGGTACCCCGGGCCCTTATGGCTACACCTTC,CASSGTPGPYGYTF
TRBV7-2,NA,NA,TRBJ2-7,TGTGCCAGCAGCTCTTTTTTACCCCCCTACGAGCAGTACTTC,CASSSFLPPYEQYF
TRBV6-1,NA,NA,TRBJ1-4,TGTGCCACCAGTTGGGGTCAGAATGAAAAACTGTTTTTT,CATSWGQNEKLFF
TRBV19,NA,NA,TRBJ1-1,TGTGCCAGTAGTCCCTGGACAGCGAACACTGAAGCTTTCTTT,CASSPWTANTEAFF
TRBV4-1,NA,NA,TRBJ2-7,TGCGCCAGCAGCCAGGGATACTCCTACGAGCAGTACTTC,CASSQGYSYEQYF
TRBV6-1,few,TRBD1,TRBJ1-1,TGTGCCAGCAGTGAGGACAGGCCGGAGGCTTTCTTT,CASSEDRPEAFF
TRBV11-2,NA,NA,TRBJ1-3,TGTGCCAGCAGCTTAAGGTCTGGAAACACCATATATTTT,CASSLRSGNTIYF
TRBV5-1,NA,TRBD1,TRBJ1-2,TGCGCCAGCAGCTCGGAACAGGGGAATGGCTACACCTTC,CASSSEQGNGYTF
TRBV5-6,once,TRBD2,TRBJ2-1,TGTGCCAGCAGCAGGGGACTAGCGGGAGTAAATGAGCAGTTCTTC,CASSRGLAGVNEQFF
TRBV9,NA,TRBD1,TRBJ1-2,TGTGCCAGCAGCCTCCGTAAGGACAGGTCTAACTATGGCTACACCTTC,CASSLRKDRSNYGYTF
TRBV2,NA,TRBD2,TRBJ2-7,TGTGCCAGCTGGGAGGGATTAATATACTACGGGCAGTACTTC,CASWEGLIYYGQYF
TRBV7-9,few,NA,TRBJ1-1,TGTGCCAGCAGCTTATCCTCGACAGGCGGGGCGGGTGAAGCTTTCTTT,CASSLSSTGGAGEAFF
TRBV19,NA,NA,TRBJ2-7,TGTGCCAGTAGTACCACGGCAGCACTCTCCTACGAGCAGTACTTC,CASSTTAALSYEQYF
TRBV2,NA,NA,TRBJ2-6,TGTGCCTCAGGCAGGGAGGCGTCGTCTGGGGCCAACGTCCTGACTTTC,CASGREASSGANVLTF
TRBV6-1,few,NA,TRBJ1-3,TGTGCCATCAGGACTGTCACTGGAAACACCATATATTTT,CAIRTVTGNTIYF